The following is a TCR beta chain sequence with its context. Its antigen is undetermined. The data originate from a study of CD8+CD57+ T cells in acquired aplastic anemia. Findings of the study overall: Researchers reported that CD8+ Simpson's diversity was not significantly different in patients versus controls.

Profiling that covered TCR beta VDJ and CDR3 relied on genomic DNA as its template. TCRdb passed the reads through MiXCR, listing each CDR3 protein once. The repertoire holds approximately 300,000 distinct CDR3 sequences, with 56% as singletons. For sequencing, patients were chosen who had shown expansion of CD8+CD57+ cells by flow cytometry. CDR3 length equals 13 residues. J was trimmed by 4 bases and V by 9 bases; bases with no gene match: 4. In germline, CDR1 is KGHSH, CDR2 LQKENI. The rearrangement links TRBV18 to TRBJ1-4, with 8 bases that match TRBD1. The TCR was taken from a human donor with aplastic anemia. The sequenced material came from sorted CD4+, CD8+, or CD8+CD57+ T cells (not recorded which) from PBMCs. This chain's CDR3 is CASPGTGNEKLFF. CDR3 bases: TGTGCCAGTCCCGGGACAGGTAATGAAAAACTGTTTTTT.